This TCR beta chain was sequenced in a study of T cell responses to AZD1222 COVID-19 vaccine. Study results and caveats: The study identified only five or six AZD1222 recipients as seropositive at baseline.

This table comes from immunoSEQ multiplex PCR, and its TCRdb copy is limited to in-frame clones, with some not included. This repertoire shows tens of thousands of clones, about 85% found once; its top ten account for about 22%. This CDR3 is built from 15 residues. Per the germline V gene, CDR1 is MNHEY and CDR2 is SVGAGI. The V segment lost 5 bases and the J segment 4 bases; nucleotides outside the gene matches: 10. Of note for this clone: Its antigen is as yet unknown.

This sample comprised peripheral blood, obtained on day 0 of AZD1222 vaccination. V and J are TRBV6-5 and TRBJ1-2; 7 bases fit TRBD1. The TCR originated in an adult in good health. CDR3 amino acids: CASSLPSGTVYGYTF. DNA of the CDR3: TGTGCCAGCAGTCTTCCCTCCGGGACAGTCTATGGCTACACCTTC.